These 14 T cell receptor beta chains were sequenced from one sample in a study of shared clonotypes between healthy human individuals. Produced via immunoSEQ multiplex PCR; TCRdb's table is partial and in-frame only. The table records 500,000 to 550,000 clones, 95% to 96% of them present only once. Sequenced: naive CD4+ T cells sorted from blood. The subset denotes: CD45RA+ positively selected. Receptor source: a woman younger than 45 in good health.

The CDR3 DNA reads as TGTGCCAGCAGATCCGGGACAGCTTCCTACGAGCAGTACTTC. Translation gives CASRSGTASYEQYF. V gene TRBV13 combines with J gene TRBJ2-7, with 7 bases lining up with TRBD1. Germline CDR1 and CDR2: PRHDT and FYEKMQ (reference sequence). V gave up 6 bases and J gave up 1 base; unmatched junction bases: 6. The length of the CDR3 is 14 residues.

The V call is TRBV19, the J call TRBJ2-7; D is tentatively TRBD1 or TRBD2 (5 bases each). In germline, CDR1 is LNHDA, CDR2 SQIVND (reference sequence). The ends were cut back, 7 bases at V and 2 bases at J, with 15 bases in the middle. The CDR3 runs 14 residues. CDR3 bases: TGTGCCAGTACCACGGGACCCAATGCCTACGAGCAGTACTTC. Protein: CASTTGPNAYEQYF.

The chain has TRBV6-5 and TRBJ1-4; D not certain. Trimming shortened V by 5 bases and J by 8 bases, and 18 bases separated the two germline ends. Germline values: CDR1 MNHEY, CDR2 SVGAGI. The CDR3 runs to 15 residues. As DNA, the CDR3 is TGTGCCAGCAGTGGATCCTACTTGGACGGGGAAAAACTGTTTTTT. It encodes CASSGSYLDGEKLFF.

V usage is TRBV28 and J usage is TRBJ2-7; no definite D call. The CDR3 has 14 residues. Germline V gene sequence: CDR1 MDHEN, CDR2 SYDVKM. V lost 6 bases and J 4 bases, leaving 16 bases between the germline ends. The CDR3, as DNA: TGTGCCAGCAGACCTACCGAGGAGAGTTACGAGCAGTACTTC. As protein: CASRPTEESYEQYF.

The CDR3 sequence is CASTDGWTEYNEQFF. CDR3 DNA: TGTGCCAGTACCGATGGGTGGACTGAGTACAATGAGCAGTTCTTC. The rearrangement joins TRBV19 to TRBJ2-1, with D maybe TRBD2 (5 bases). This CDR3 region has 15 residues. V gave up 7 bases and J gave up 4 bases, with 17 bases separating them. The germline V gene has CDR1 LNHDA and CDR2 SQIVND (reference sequence).

This chain links TRBV5-8 with TRBJ2-6; D might be TRBD2 (5 bases). V dropped 6 bases and J dropped 3 bases, with 16 bases sitting between them. Looked up from germline, CDR1 is SGHTS and CDR2 is YDEGEE. CDR3 length: 16 residues. CDR3 nucleotides: TGTGCCAGCACCCGCCTCGTGCGGGTTGGGGCCAACGTCCTGACTTTC. It is translated as CASTRLVRVGANVLTF.

Comments on this clone: Other DNA sequences from this sample encode an identical CDR3 as well. The genes are TRBV6-5 and TRBJ2-7, with 13 bases that match TRBD2. After removal of 0 bases from V and 4 bases from J, the junction contained 0 bases not matched to a gene. Germline CDR1 MNHEY, CDR2 SVGAGI. The CDR3 spans 15 residues. CDR3 loop: CASSYSLAGGYEQYF. CDR3 nucleotide sequence: TGTGCCAGCAGTTACTCACTAGCGGGAGGGTACGAGCAGTACTTC.

This clone was picked up a small number of times. This chain joins TRBV18 and TRBJ1-4; possibly TRBD1 for D (6 bases). The germline V and J ends were trimmed by 1 base and 0 bases, with 6 bases remaining between them. This CDR3 spans 15 amino acids. CDR1 and CDR2 (germline): KGHSH, LQKENI. The CDR3 DNA reads TGTGCCAGCTCACCACGACAGGCAACTAATGAAAAACTGTTTTTT. Amino acid sequence: CASSPRQATNEKLFF.

The V and J genes are TRBV11-2 and TRBJ2-7; 8 nucleotides agree with TRBD1. The CDR3 runs 16 residues. Trimming cost V 4 bases and J 5 bases; bases outside gene matches: 13. The germline V gene encodes CDR1 SGHAT and CDR2 FQNNGV. The CDR3 protein is CASSSLAPPRGHEQYF. CDR3 nucleotide sequence: TGTGCCAGCAGCTCCCTTGCACCCCCCAGGGGGCACGAGCAGTACTTC.

The rearrangement links TRBV14 to TRBJ2-1; 7 bases align to TRBD2. Germline loops: CDR1 SGHDN, CDR2 FVKESK. CDR3 length: 14 amino acids. The junction had 4 bases not matched to a gene; V was cut back by 4 bases and J by 4 bases. CDR3 bases: TGTGCCAGCAGCCGGGGGGGGAAATACAATGAGCAGTTCTTC. It codes for CASSRGGKYNEQFF.

The chain is built from TRBV7-9 and TRBJ1-3; tentatively, D is TRBD1 (5 bases). Germline V gene sequence: CDR1 SEHNR, CDR2 FQNEAQ (reference sequence). The germline V and J ends were trimmed by 5 bases and 0 bases, with 17 bases remaining between them. This CDR3 is built from 17 residues. The CDR3 sequence: CASSVPPGQASGNTIYF. In nucleotides, the CDR3 is TGTGCCAGCAGCGTCCCCCCAGGGCAAGCCTCTGGAAACACCATATATTTT.

This clone appeared a few times. The chain joins TRBV27 to TRBJ2-7; D ambiguous. CDR1 and CDR2 from the germline V gene are MNHEY and SMNVEV (reference sequence). The CDR3 runs to 9 residues. The V end lost 10 bases, the J end lost 4 bases, and 5 bases lay between the germline ends. CDR3 bases: TGTGCCACCTCTTACGAGCAGTACTTC. It encodes CATSYEQYF.

The rearrangement links TRBV6-1 to TRBJ2-7, with D perhaps matching TRBD1 (6 bases). Germline-derived CDR1 and CDR2 are MNHNS and SASEGT. With 2 bases removed from V and 1 base from J, the gap between germline ends came to 9 bases. This CDR3 comprises 14 residues. CDR3 bases: TGTGCCAGCAGTGAATACAGGGTTTCCTACGAGCAGTACTTC. Protein product: CASSEYRVSYEQYF.

The chain has TRBV6-1 and TRBJ1-2; D call uncertain. CDR3 size: 13 residues. Deletions cut 9 bases from V and 4 bases from J, with 15 bases between. The germline gives CDR1 MNHNS, CDR2 SASEGT. CDR3 region: CASRPGRTYGYTF. The DNA of the CDR3 is TGTGCCAGTCGACCTGGACGGACCTATGGCTACACCTTC.